This T cell receptor beta chain was observed in a study of T cells in Graves' hyperthyroidism and ophthalmopathy. General observations from the study: Among thyroid clonotypes expanded above 0.001, most also appeared in blood.

This clonotype was observed many times. Its antigen is not known. In germline, CDR1 is MDHEN, CDR2 SYDVKM. V was pared by 8 bases and J by 3 bases, with 20 bases between. This CDR3 has 15 amino acids. Patients showing uncontrolled infection, other autoimmune disease, pregnancy or lactation were ineligible. Extraction of PBMCs used roughly 9.6 ml of fresh peripheral blood. TCR beta CDR3 region amplification was performed from RNA transcripts. The TCR CDR3 first-round RT-PCR relied on the HTBI primer set. TCRdb itself ran the multiplex PCR reads through MiXCR, one entry per CDR3 protein. Found here are under 450,000 distinct CDR3 sequences, 13% of them singletons; the top ten hold less than 25%.

This receptor was identified in a man aged 25 to 40 with Graves' hyperthyroidism that later progressed to Graves' ophthalmopathy. The chain uses TRBV28 and TRBJ2-7, with D perhaps matching TRBD1 (6 bases). The specimen sequenced was blood. The chain's CDR3 is CASPQLGAVSYEQYF. The CDR3 nucleotides are TGTGCCAGCCCACAATTGGGGGCTGTAAGCTACGAGCAGTACTTC.